A selection of T cell receptor beta chains follows, all from one sample in a study of blood T cell repertoires in COVID-19. Here immunoSEQ multiplex PCR was the method, and the copy in TCRdb shows in-frame clones only, minus some. The table shows 200,000 to 250,000 clones, with about nine tenths occurring only once. The sample was peripheral blood. All receptors derive from a man younger than 45 with COVID-19, enrolled during active disease. Both conserved end residues are part of each CDR3. Fields, in order: clone size, CDR3 length, D gene, J gene, V gene, CDR3 protein, CDR3 DNA. D genes are given only for firm matches. Clone sizes are given selectively: once, few, many, or a class where the clone is expanded.

>NA|16|NA|TRBJ2-3|TRBV5-1
CASSLGRQGSTDTQYF
TGCGCCAGCAGCTTGGGCCGGCAGGGGAGCACAGATACGCAGTATTTT
>NA|16|NA|TRBJ1-4|TRBV5-1
CASSFAAAATNEKLFF
TGCGCCAGCAGCTTCGCCGCGGCAGCAACTAATGAAAAACTGTTTTTT
>NA|19|NA|TRBJ1-5|TRBV10-3
CAISESQQGATSGNQPQHF
TGTGCCATCAGTGAGTCTCAACAGGGTGCTACGTCTGGCAATCAGCCCCAGCATTTT
>NA|16|TRBD1|TRBJ1-2|TRBV11-2
CASSLDLKGAGYGYTF
TGTGCCAGCAGCTTAGATCTCAAGGGGGCTGGGTATGGCTACACCTTC
>NA|15|NA|TRBJ2-1|TRBV7-9
CASSPQGGSYNEQFF
TGTGCCAGCAGCCCCCAGGGGGGCTCCTACAATGAGCAGTTCTTC
>NA|15|TRBD1|TRBJ2-7|TRBV5-1
CASSFRGQGVYEQYF
TGCGCCAGCAGCTTTCGAGGACAGGGGGTCTACGAGCAGTACTTC
>NA|11|NA|TRBJ2-1|TRBV9
CASSVGDEQFF
TGTGCCAGCAGCGTGGGCGATGAGCAGTTCTTC
>NA|15|NA|TRBJ2-5|TRBV19
CASSFGHSVQETQYF
TGTGCCAGTAGTTTCGGACATTCAGTCCAAGAGACCCAGTACTTC
>few|17|TRBD2|TRBJ2-3|TRBV5-1
CASSRISGGASTDTQYF
TGCGCCAGCAGCCGGATTAGCGGGGGAGCTAGCACAGATACGCAGTATTTT
>NA|15|NA|TRBJ1-2|TRBV3-1/TRBV3-2
CASSQDMDKGLGYTF
TGTGCCAGCAGCCAAGATATGGACAAGGGGCTTGGCTACACCTTC
>NA|14|NA|TRBJ2-5|TRBV7-9
CASISDSRLRGQYF
TGTGCCAGCATCTCAGACAGCCGACTTCGAGGCCAGTACTTC
>NA|15|NA|TRBJ2-5|TRBV19
CASSIGTVDAETQYF
TGTGCCAGTAGTATAGGGACTGTCGACGCCGAGACCCAGTACTTC
>NA|14|TRBD1|TRBJ1-1|TRBV6-5
CASQTGDLNTEAFF
TGTGCCAGCCAGACAGGGGACCTTAACACTGAAGCTTTCTTT
>NA|16|TRBD2|TRBJ2-7|TRBV6-5
CASSYASSAGAYEQYF
TGTGCCAGCAGTTACGCGTCAAGTGCGGGGGCCTACGAGCAGTACTTC
>NA|15|NA|TRBJ1-6|TRBV6-5
CASKPPGNGNSPLHF
TGTGCCAGCAAACCCCCGGGGAATGGTAATTCACCCCTCCACTTT